This record concerns one TCR beta chain sequence. Its antigen is not known. Sequencing used immunoSEQ multiplex PCR; TCRdb keeps in-frame clones, though not all of them. Of 14,000 to 15,000 clones listed, roughly nine tenths are singletons. Described time point: newly diagnosed, previously untreated cHL patient sample. Magnetic negative selection isolated CD8+ T cells from thawed PBMCs. Serving as comparison were PBMCs from newly diagnosed, untreated classical Hodgkin lymphoma, which were sequenced alongside the relapsed/refractory trial patients. The data originate from a study of PD-1 blockade in classical Hodgkin lymphoma. The study's findings and limits: Repertoire difference causes, possibly disease activity or prior therapy, remain undefined. Reports indicated that newly diagnosed patients had lower baseline TCR diversity than healthy donors did.

Germline CDR1 reads SGDLS; CDR2 reads YYNGEE. This CDR3 is 15 amino acids long. Trimming cost V 1 base and J 4 bases, with 12 bases left between them. Specimen: CD8+ T cells from blood. The chain is built from TRBV9 and TRBJ2-4, with D possibly called TRBD1 or TRBD2 (5 bases each). The origin of this receptor is a human donor with classical Hodgkin lymphoma. The chain's CDR3 is CASSVSGDGKNIQYF. The CDR3 coding sequence is TGTGCCAGCAGCGTATCTGGGGACGGAAAAAACATTCAGTACTTC.